Presented here are 9 T cell receptor beta chains from one specimen sequenced in a study of T cells after yellow fever vaccination (dated by TCRdb to between 2019 and 2020). To prepare the library, 5' RACE was applied. These reads were obtained on an Illumina NovaSeq 6000. TCRdb cleaned the public reads at Q25 with fastp, built clones with MiXCR and kept in-frame beta chains. Rows merge per CDR3 protein into single entries with the most common DNA and genes. For this sample the table gives about 170,000 distinct CDR3 sequences, of which around 10% were detected only once. 35% to 45% of the sample is held by the ten biggest clonotypes. The label giving this sample's treatment or condition can be read as: live attenuated yellow fever vaccine strain. The sample in question was CD8+ T cells sorted from PBMCs, obtained 15 days after the yellow fever booster vaccination. The source of these receptors is a man aged 18 to 29 who received the YFV17D yellow fever vaccine.

The CDR3: CASSFRGQGRSNEKLFF. The CDR3 DNA reads as TGTGCCAGCAGTTTCCGGGGACAGGGCCGGAGTAATGAAAAACTGTTTTTT. The chain uses TRBV12-3 or TRBV12-4 and TRBJ1-4, with 9 bases identical to TRBD1. The CDR3 spans 17 residues. The V segment lost 3 bases and the J segment 4 bases; nucleotides outside the gene matches: 9.

This clonotype was counted a few times. This rearrangement joins TRBV27 to TRBJ1-1, with D unclear. This CDR3 comprises 14 residues. V lost 6 bases and J 1 base, leaving 12 bases between the germline ends. Germline values: CDR1 MNHEY, CDR2 SMNVEV (reference sequence). CDR3 amino acids: CASSRDKENTEAFF. In nucleotides, the CDR3 is TGTGCCAGCAGCAGAGACAAAGAGAACACTGAAGCTTTCTTT.

The chain links TRBV9 to TRBJ1-2; TRBD1 is a possible D gene (6 bases). CDR3 length equals 15 residues. The V and J ends lost 3 bases and 9 bases respectively, with 21 bases between them. CDR1 is SGDLS, CDR2 YYNGEE, per germline. The CDR3 DNA reads as TGTGCCAGCAGCGCCCCACAGGGCCCTGTTAGGAGCTACACCTTC. This translates into CASSAPQGPVRSYTF.

This clonotype was seen a handful of times. The rearrangement joins TRBV12-3 or TRBV12-4 to TRBJ1-4; no definite D call. V gave up 5 bases and J gave up 7 bases, with 17 bases separating them. The CDR3 consists of 15 residues. The CDR3 nucleotides read TGTGCCAGCAGTCTTTTGGTGGCAGACTTTGAAAAACTGTTTTTT. Encoded protein: CASSLLVADFEKLFF.

This clonotype was seen ten or more times. The V gene is TRBV29-1, the J gene TRBJ2-1; tentative D call: TRBD2 (6 bases). Trimming cost V 4 bases and J 8 bases, with 9 bases left between them. The CDR3 totals 11 residues. Germline V gene sequence: CDR1 SQVTM, CDR2 ANQGSEA. CDR3 in amino acids: CSVAAGHEQFF. In DNA form, the CDR3 reads TGCAGCGTTGCCGCGGGGCATGAGCAGTTCTTC.

This clonotype has just a few counts. This chain links TRBV9 with TRBJ1-2; 7 nucleotides align to TRBD1. The CDR3 has 16 amino acids. In germline, CDR1 is SGDLS, CDR2 YYNGEE. V gave up 0 bases and J gave up 5 bases; unmatched junction bases: 10. The chain's CDR3 is CASSVDRGGAWYGYTF. In DNA, the CDR3 is TGTGCCAGCAGCGTAGACCGAGGGGGCGCCTGGTATGGCTACACCTTC.

V gene TRBV28 combines with J gene TRBJ1-4, with 8 bases that match TRBD1. Germline loops: CDR1 MDHEN, CDR2 SYDVKM. V lost 2 bases and J lost 1; bases outside the gene matches: 0. The CDR3 is 15 residues long. CDR3 DNA: TGTGCCAGCAGTTTAGACAGGGGAACTAATGAAAAACTGTTTTTT. The encoded protein is CASSLDRGTNEKLFF.

This clonotype was counted between two and nine times. This chain joins TRBV9 and TRBJ2-1; D is possibly TRBD2 (7 bases). The germline V gene has CDR1 SGDLS and CDR2 YYNGEE. This CDR3 has 15 amino acids. V lost 0 bases to trimming and J lost 7 bases, with 14 bases between them. CDR3 in amino acids: CASSVGRGGMNEQFF. In nucleotides, the CDR3 is TGTGCCAGCAGCGTAGGGAGGGGGGGCATGAATGAGCAGTTCTTC.

This clonotype appeared a few times. The V call is TRBV24-1, the J call TRBJ2-1; D is undetermined. Trimming removed 0 bases at V and 7 bases at J, with 6 bases between. CDR1 and CDR2 (germline): KGHDR, SFDVKD. The CDR3 runs to 13 residues. For the CDR3, the DNA is TGTGCCACCAGTGATTTGCCCCATAATGAGCAGTTCTTC. Amino acids: CATSDLPHNEQFF.